These 21 T cell receptor beta chains originate from one sample sequenced in a study of T cell repertoires in cytomegalovirus infection. TCRdb called the reads again in MiXCR, with one record for every CDR3 protein. This sample has under 250,000 distinct CDR3 sequences, with around 6.2% found just once. The sequenced sample was PBMCs. All receptors come from a human donor in good health (CMV status not recorded). Some clones in this sample may be carry-over from other donors' samples.

The V gene is TRBV19, the J gene TRBJ1-5; D is unclear. With 7 bases removed from V and 2 bases from J, the gap between germline ends came to 12 bases. Germline-derived CDR1 and CDR2 are LNHDA and SQIVND (reference sequence). The CDR3 covers 14 residues. The CDR3 here is CASMPTGGNQPQHF. CDR3 nucleotides: TGTGCCAGTATGCCCACCGGAGGCAATCAGCCCCAGCATTTT.

The sample holds many counts of this clonotype. The chain employs TRBV5-5 and TRBJ2-1; no clear D. Germline-derived CDR1 and CDR2 are SGHKS and YYEKEE (reference sequence). V was pared by 1 base and J by 5 bases, with 13 bases between. CDR3 length: 15 residues. CDR3 in amino acids: CASSLIPALNNEQFF. The CDR3 bases are TGTGCCAGCAGCTTGATCCCGGCTTTGAACAATGAGCAGTTCTTC.

V and J are TRBV19 and TRBJ1-1; 9 positions match TRBD1. CDR1 is LNHDA, CDR2 SQIVND, per germline (reference sequence). The ends lost 5 bases at V and 2 bases at J; junction bases unmatched: 6. There are 15 residues in the CDR3. CDR3 sequence: CASSPGQGINTEAFF. CDR3 nucleotides: TGTGCCAGTAGTCCCGGACAGGGGATAAACACTGAAGCTTTCTTT.

The chain employs TRBV9 and TRBJ2-7; D not resolved. V lost 1 base and J 2 bases, leaving 16 bases between the germline ends. The CDR3 runs 16 residues. Germline CDR1 and CDR2: SGDLS and YYNGEE. The CDR3 sequence is CASSVSPDVSPYEQYF. As DNA, the CDR3 is TGTGCCAGCAGCGTAAGCCCGGACGTGAGCCCCTACGAGCAGTACTTC.

This clonotype was detected many times. This sequence joins TRBV20-1 and TRBJ1-6, with D perhaps matching TRBD1 (6 bases). The length of the CDR3 is 15 residues. Trimming cost V 3 bases and J 10 bases, with 19 bases left between them. Germline V gene data show CDR1 as DFQATT and CDR2 as SNEGSKA (reference sequence). CDR3 sequence: CSAREQGVHGSPLHF. The CDR3, as DNA: TGCAGTGCTAGGGAACAGGGAGTCCACGGCTCACCCCTCCACTTT.

This rearrangement joins TRBV7-2 to TRBJ2-7, with D hard to call. This CDR3 contains 14 residues. Germline assignment: CDR1 SGHTA and CDR2 FQGNSA. V dropped 6 bases and J dropped 3 bases, with 15 bases sitting between them. CDR3 DNA sequence: TGTGCCAGCAGTCCAAGCTGGGAAGACTACGAGCAGTACTTC. Encoded protein: CASSPSWEDYEQYF.

In its sample, this clonotype was seen many times. The chain links TRBV6-5 to TRBJ1-1; tentatively, D is TRBD1 (5 bases). V lost 2 bases, J lost 4 bases, and 11 bases lay in between. This CDR3 is built from 14 residues. Per the germline V gene, CDR1 is MNHEY and CDR2 is SVGAGI. DNA of the CDR3: TGTGCCAGCAGTTACGTCCGTAGGGGCACTGAAGCTTTCTTT. Its protein product is CASSYVRRGTEAFF.

This clonotype was recorded at least ten times. This rearrangement joins TRBV30 to TRBJ1-2; the D is unclear. The CDR3 is 17 amino acids. With 3 bases removed from V and 0 bases from J, the gap between germline ends came to 20 bases. Germline lookup yields CDR1 GTSNPN and CDR2 SVGIG (reference sequence). Here the CDR3 DNA reads TGTGCCTGGAGATTCCGATTGGGTATATGGACTAACTATGGCTACACCTTC. Translating gives CAWRFRLGIWTNYGYTF.

The chain joins TRBV6-1 to TRBJ1-1; no reliable D call. The CDR3 sequence is 11 residues long. The germline V and J ends were trimmed by 7 bases and 5 bases, with 8 bases remaining between them. Germline CDR1 reads MNHNS; CDR2 reads SASEGT. DNA of the CDR3: TGTGCCAGCAAACGGGAAACTGAAGCTTTCTTT. It codes for CASKRETEAFF.

This clonotype has at least ten counts. This sequence joins TRBV5-1 and TRBJ1-1; 7 nucleotides match TRBD1. V trimming: 0 bases; J trimming: 3 bases; junction bases outside the gene matches: 2. The length of the CDR3 is 14 residues. Per the germline V gene, CDR1 is SGHRS and CDR2 is YFSETQ. The CDR3: CASSLEGAYTEAFF. Written as DNA, the CDR3 is TGCGCCAGCAGCTTGGAGGGGGCGTACACTGAAGCTTTCTTT.

This clonotype was counted a few times. V is TRBV28 and J is TRBJ1-2; no clear D gene. Trimming pared 3 bases from V and 7 bases from J, leaving 12 bases between. Germline CDR1 reads MDHEN; CDR2 reads SYDVKM. There are 13 residues in the CDR3. The CDR3 nucleotides are TGTGCCAGCAGTTTGACGGGGTGGCTTGGCTACACCTTC. Its translation: CASSLTGWLGYTF.

This clonotype was seen many times. The rearrangement links TRBV7-2 to TRBJ2-5; 8 positions agree with TRBD1. Germline trimming cut 5 bases from V and 3 bases from J; bases unmatched to any gene: 8. The CDR3 loop spans 15 amino acids. The V gene's germline CDR1 is SGHTA and CDR2 FQGNSA. The DNA of the CDR3 is TGTGCCAGCAGCCCCTTTGGACAGGGCGAAGAGACCCAGTACTTC. Its protein product is CASSPFGQGEETQYF.

This clonotype was seen many times. Written as DNA, the CDR3 is TGTGCCAGCAGCTTGGACCGGGTGACGGGCTACACCTTC. This encodes CASSLDRVTGYTF. V is TRBV7-2 and J is TRBJ1-2; D unclear. V was trimmed by 3 bases and J by 8 bases, leaving 13 bases between them. Germline lookup yields CDR1 SGHTA and CDR2 FQGNSA. The CDR3 totals 13 residues.

This clonotype was seen ten or more times. The chain joins TRBV7-2 to TRBJ2-7; D may match TRBD1 or TRBD2 (5 bases each). The CDR3 loop spans 14 amino acids. The germline CDR1 and CDR2 sequences are SGHTA and FQGNSA. V lost 5 bases and J lost 2, with 13 bases in between. CDR3 loop: CASSLGPITYEQYF. The CDR3, as DNA: TGTGCCAGCAGCCTGGGACCCATCACCTACGAGCAGTACTTC.

Remarks on this clonotype: This sequence may be a read error, since a much larger clone differs from it by one base. V gene TRBV3-1 combines with J gene TRBJ1-4; D gene uncertain. Germline CDR1 reads LGHDT; CDR2 reads YNNKEL (reference sequence). The CDR3 loop spans 14 amino acids. The CDR3 protein is CASSHAPRNEKLSF. The CDR3 bases are TGTGCCAGCAGCCACGCACCCCGAAATGAAAAACTGTCTTTT. Complete variable domain (other parts from reference TRBV3-1 and TRBJ1-4): DTAVSQTPKYLVTQMGNDKSIKCEQNLGHDTMYWYKQDSKKFLKIMFSYNNKELIINETVPNRFSPKSPDKAHLNLHINSLELGDSAVYFCASSHAPRNEKLSFGSGTQLSVL.

This chain joins TRBV20-1 and TRBJ2-3, with D possibly being TRBD1 or TRBD2 (6 bases each). This CDR3 is 16 amino acids long. Trimming shortened V by 1 base and J by 7 bases, and 21 bases separated the two germline ends. Germline CDR1 reads DFQATT; CDR2 reads SNEGSKA (reference sequence). This CDR3 reads CSARVVGGRYLNTQYF. As DNA, the CDR3 is TGCAGTGCTAGAGTTGTGGGGGGCCGCTATCTGAATACGCAGTATTTT.

This clonotype was found many times. The chain employs TRBV7-2 and TRBJ2-1, with TRBD2 identical over 11 bases. This CDR3 region has 20 residues. Germline values: CDR1 SGHTA, CDR2 FQGNSA. The ends lost 4 bases at V and 0 bases at J; junction bases unmatched: 14. The CDR3 nucleotides are TGTGCCAGCAGCTCCCCCCGTGGATCTAGCGGGGGGATCTCCTACAATGAGCAGTTCTTC. It encodes CASSSPRGSSGGISYNEQFF.

At least ten counts were recorded for this clonotype. The rearrangement joins TRBV11-2 to TRBJ1-3; D is unresolved. Per germline, CDR1 SGHAT and CDR2 FQNNGV. The V end was cut by 0 bases, the J end by 6 bases, with 15 bases between. The CDR3 covers 16 residues. CDR3 sequence (DNA): TGTGCCAGCAGCTTAGATCAATGGTCCGGGGAAAACACCATATATTTT. Translation gives CASSLDQWSGENTIYF.

The CDR3 loop reads CAISESMIAGDFGELFF. In DNA form, the CDR3 reads TGTGCCATCAGTGAGTCGATGATAGCGGGGGATTTCGGGGAGCTGTTTTTT. The chain couples TRBV10-3 to TRBJ2-2; TRBD2 aligns across 9 bases. The CDR3 covers 17 residues. J gave up 7 bases and V 0 bases, and 9 bases lay outside the gene matches. CDR1 ENHRY and CDR2 SYGVKD come from the germline V gene.

This clonotype has at least ten counts. This sequence joins TRBV27 and TRBJ1-5; D gene unclear. Trimming took 6 bases from V and 0 from J, leaving 6 bases between them. CDR3 length: 13 residues. Germline CDR1 and CDR2: MNHEY and SMNVEV (reference sequence). For the CDR3, the DNA is TGTGCCAGCAGATCCAATAGCAATCAGCCCCAGCATTTT. As protein: CASRSNSNQPQHF.

This clonotype was seen a single time. A much larger clone is a single base away; this may be a read error. The rearrangement uses TRBV28 and TRBJ1-1; a possible D gene is TRBD1 (5 bases). The CDR3 runs 14 residues. CDR1 and CDR2 (germline): MDHEN, SYDVKM. V was cut by 3 bases and J by 3 bases, with 11 bases left in between. The CDR3 coding sequence is TGTGCCAGCAGTTTCATAGGAGGGGACACTGAAGCTTTCTTT. It yields the protein CASSFIGGDTEAFF.